This T cell receptor beta chain derives from a study of blood T cell repertoires in COVID-19. Cohorts were determined from participant-reported clinical history. In the original processing: Nucleated cell counts were estimated from reference gene primer amplification. Profiled with immunoSEQ multiplex PCR; TCRdb holds only in-frame clones, not every one. V, J and clone size reflect that table, while D and trimming were determined from the DNA. This table holds hundreds of thousands of clones, 83% found once. The CDR3 length is 13 residues. Germline CDR1 reads SGHNT; CDR2 reads YYREEE (reference sequence). Trimming left V 1 base short and J 6 bases short, with 11 bases between.

The gene calls are TRBV5-4 and TRBJ2-7; D ambiguous. The TCR comes from a woman in her forties or fifties who had been exposed to COVID-19. The sample was PBMCs or T cells enriched from blood (not recorded which). The CDR3 protein is CASSLSPPGEQYF. In DNA form, the CDR3 reads TGTGCCAGCAGCTTGAGCCCACCGGGCGAGCAGTACTTC.